The 19 T cell receptor beta chains listed next were all sequenced from one sample in a study of a mutant IDH1 vaccine in newly diagnosed glioma. The method was immunoSEQ multiplex PCR; TCRdb's version includes in-frame clones alone and lacks a portion of them. The repertoire holds just over 65,000 clones, over 75% seen once, with about 14% in the top ten. The antigens these receptors bind are not known. The time point here: week 23, last vaccination. Each dose of the vaccine consisted of 300 ug of mutant IDH1 20-mer peptide, with topical imiquimod. This sample comprised PBMCs, obtained from a glioma patient whose treatment included an IDH1 peptide vaccine. The source is a man younger than 35 with glioma.

The chain recombines TRBV13 with TRBJ2-1; 8 bases map to TRBD2. CDR1 and CDR2 (germline): PRHDT, FYEKMQ (reference sequence). Unmatched junction bases numbered 11, after V lost 5 bases and J lost 5 bases. This CDR3 has 16 amino acids. The CDR3 DNA reads TGTGCCAGCAGCCCTACCCAGCGGGAGTATAACAATGAGCAGTTCTTC. It specifies CASSPTQREYNNEQFF.

Here the CDR3 reads CASSYGGSSYNEQFF. For the CDR3, the DNA is TGTGCCAGCAGCTATGGAGGGAGCTCCTACAATGAGCAGTTCTTC. V gene TRBV7-2 combines with J gene TRBJ2-1, with a tentative D call TRBD2 (6 bases). The CDR3 is 15 residues long. V gave up 4 bases and J gave up 0 bases, with 10 bases separating them. CDR1 is SGHTA, CDR2 FQGNSA, per germline.

The chain uses TRBV30 and TRBJ1-1; no firm D call. Germline assignment: CDR1 GTSNPN and CDR2 SVGIG (reference sequence). The V gene lost 5 bases and the J gene lost 3 bases, with 13 bases spanning the gap. The CDR3 spans 13 residues. CDR3 nucleotides: TGTGCCTGGGCCCTCCCCCACGACACTGAAGCTTTCTTT. Its translation is CAWALPHDTEAFF. Using reference TRBV30 and TRBJ1-1 for the parts outside the CDR3, the full variable domain is SQTIHQWPATLVQPVGSPLSLECTVEGTSNPNLYWYRQAAGRGLQLLFYSVGIGQISSEVPQNLSASRPQDRQFILSSKKLLLSDSGFYLCAWALPHDTEAFFGQGTRLTVV.

The chain carries TRBV5-1 and TRBJ2-5; D perhaps matches TRBD2 (5 bases). Between the trimmed V and J ends, which lost 5 bases and 5 bases, there was a span of 16 bases. Germline V gives CDR1 SGHRS, CDR2 YFSETQ. The CDR3 extends over 14 amino acids. Written as DNA, the CDR3 is TGCGCCAGCAGTCGATTCGACGGCGGGGAGACCCAGTACTTC. Its translation is CASSRFDGGETQYF.

V usage is TRBV4-3 and J usage is TRBJ2-1; possibly TRBD1 for D (6 bases). The CDR3 is made up of 16 amino acids. Deletions cut 3 bases from V and 6 bases from J, with 18 bases between. CDR1 and CDR2 (germline): LGHNA, YSLEER. The chain's CDR3 is CASSHGRDTYLNEQFF. Written as DNA, the CDR3 is TGCGCCAGCAGCCACGGCCGGGACACCTACCTCAATGAGCAGTTCTTC.

CDR3 loop: CASSQRQGVNNEQFF. DNA of the CDR3: TGCGCCAGCAGCCAGAGACAGGGGGTAAACAATGAGCAGTTCTTC. V and J are TRBV4-1 and TRBJ2-1; 9 nucleotides line up with TRBD1. In germline, CDR1 is MGHRA, CDR2 YSYEKL. Trimming removed 3 bases from V and 5 bases from J; junction bases left unmatched: 5. The CDR3 covers 15 residues.

The V and J genes are TRBV4-3 and TRBJ2-7, with D perhaps matching TRBD1 (5 bases). Per the germline V gene, CDR1 is LGHNA and CDR2 is YSLEER. The CDR3 extends over 12 amino acids. V lost 5 bases and J 4 bases, leaving 9 bases between the germline ends. Written as DNA, the CDR3 is TGCGCCAGCAGCGACGACAGTTACGAGCAGTACTTC. It translates to CASSDDSYEQYF.

The gene calls are TRBV7-8 and TRBJ1-1, with TRBD1 as a possible D gene (5 bases). Trimming cost V 4 bases and J 0 bases, with 24 bases left between them. There are 19 residues in the CDR3. CDR1 and CDR2 from the germline V gene are SGHVS and FQNEAQ. The CDR3 protein is CASSSHQRIGGEVNTEAFF. The CDR3 DNA is TGTGCCAGCAGCTCCCACCAAAGAATCGGAGGGGAGGTGAACACTGAAGCTTTCTTT.

V usage is TRBV5-5 and J usage is TRBJ1-1; 9 bases line up with TRBD1. The CDR3 length is 15 residues. Germline CDR1 SGHKS, CDR2 YYEKEE (reference sequence). The ends lost 4 bases at V and 1 base at J; junction bases unmatched: 5. In DNA form, the CDR3 reads TGTGCCAGCAGCCCTGGGACAGGGAAGAACACTGAAGCTTTCTTT. It is translated as CASSPGTGKNTEAFF.

The chain is built from TRBV30 and TRBJ1-5; 8 bases line up with TRBD1. The CDR3 has 14 amino acids. V shed 5 bases and J 0 bases; nucleotides not matched to a gene: 3. Germline V lookup: CDR1 GTSNPN, CDR2 SVGIG (reference sequence). The DNA for the CDR3 is TGTGCCTGGGCCGGACAGGGTAGCAATCAGCCCCAGCATTTT. It encodes CAWAGQGSNQPQHF.

The chain recombines TRBV6-1 with TRBJ1-1; no definite D call. CDR3 length: 12 amino acids. Germline V gene sequence: CDR1 MNHNS, CDR2 SASEGT. Trimming removed 7 bases from V and 0 bases from J, with 6 bases in between. The CDR3 DNA reads TGTGCCAGCAATACTATGAACACTGAAGCTTTCTTT. Its protein is CASNTMNTEAFF.

V is TRBV4-1 and J is TRBJ1-1, with a possible D match to TRBD1 (6 bases). The CDR3 has 13 residues. Germline loops: CDR1 MGHRA, CDR2 YSYEKL. Trimming removed 3 bases from V and 6 bases from J, with 11 bases in between. CDR3: CASSHPDSSEAFF. The CDR3 DNA sequence: TGCGCCAGCAGCCACCCGGACAGCTCTGAAGCTTTCTTT.

This rearrangement joins TRBV7-2 to TRBJ2-7, with no clear D. This CDR3 has 13 amino acids. Trimming took off 3 bases at V and 1 base at J, with 7 bases between the two ends. Germline V gene data show CDR1 as SGHTA and CDR2 as FQGNSA. CDR3 sequence reads: CASSFPASYEQYF. The CDR3 DNA reads as TGTGCCAGCAGCTTCCCGGCTTCCTACGAGCAGTACTTC.

This chain connects TRBV7-9 to TRBJ2-2; tentative D call: TRBD2 (5 bases). The length of the CDR3 is 12 residues. Germline loops: CDR1 SEHNR, CDR2 FQNEAQ (reference sequence). The germline V and J ends were trimmed by 11 bases and 1 base, with 8 bases remaining between them. The CDR3 bases are TGTGCCGCCGAGGGGAACACCGGGGAGCTGTTTTTT. Translation gives CAAEGNTGELFF.

The chain links TRBV19 to TRBJ1-2; the D is unclear. The CDR3 loop spans 13 amino acids. V was trimmed by 1 base and J by 7 bases, leaving 10 bases between them. Per germline, CDR1 LNHDA and CDR2 SQIVND (reference sequence). CDR3 sequence: CASSIGSRPGYTF. The DNA of the CDR3 is TGTGCCAGTAGTATAGGTTCCAGGCCTGGCTACACCTTC.

The J gene is TRBJ2-3, the V gene TRBV27; 7 bases map to TRBD1. CDR3 length: 15 amino acids. V was clipped by 5 bases and J by 3 bases; unmatched bases: 8. Germline V CDR1 and CDR2: MNHEY, SMNVEV (reference sequence). The CDR3 bases are TGTGCCAGCAGTCTACGGGACAGAGCGACAGATACGCAGTATTTT. It translates to CASSLRDRATDTQYF.

The chain links TRBV7-2 to TRBJ1-5; D is possibly TRBD1 (6 bases). The CDR3 extends over 13 amino acids. With 6 bases removed from V and 2 bases from J, the gap between germline ends came to 8 bases. Per the germline V gene, CDR1 is SGHTA and CDR2 is FQGNSA. This CDR3 is CASSSGGNQPQHF. The CDR3 DNA reads TGTGCCAGCAGTTCAGGGGGCAATCAGCCCCAGCATTTT. Based on the CDR3 plus reference TRBV7-2 and TRBJ1-5, the full variable domain is GAGVSQSPSNKVTEKGKDVELRCDPISGHTALYWYRQSLGQGLEFLIYFQGNSAPDKSGLPSDRFSAERTGGSVSTLTIQRTQQEDSAVYLCASSSGGNQPQHFGDGTRLSIL.

The chain uses TRBV14 and TRBJ2-3; no clear D. Germline CDR1 SGHDN, CDR2 FVKESK. The germline V and J ends were trimmed by 0 bases and 3 bases, with 4 bases remaining between them. The CDR3 extends over 13 amino acids. The CDR3 DNA reads TGTGCCAGCAGCCAAGAACGTACAGATACGCAGTATTTT. Its protein is CASSQERTDTQYF.

The V gene is TRBV27, the J gene TRBJ2-3; D gene ambiguous. The CDR3 has 14 residues. Trimming stripped 6 bases from V and 4 bases from J, with 14 bases between. Germline V gene sequence: CDR1 MNHEY, CDR2 SMNVEV (reference sequence). CDR3 amino acids: CASSLGSQADTQYF. The CDR3, as DNA: TGTGCCAGCAGCCTGGGATCGCAAGCAGATACGCAGTATTTT.